A single sample is the source of the 12 T cell receptor beta chains below, sequenced in a study of T cell repertoires in cytomegalovirus infection (dated by TCRdb to about 2019). This sample's treatment or condition label indicates: in vitro stimulation with specific CMV peptide epitopes to enrich CMV-specific T cells. These receptors have no known antigen. The instrument given in TCRdb is Illumina HiSeq 1500. TCRdb reprocessing: public reads trimmed at Q25 with fastp, clones called with MiXCR, in-frame beta chains kept. CDR3 protein duplicates are merged, each entry listing the most common genes and DNA. This sample gives about 770,000 distinct CDR3 sequences in total; under 35% of them show up just once. The leading ten clones occupy 10% to 15% of the sample. Specimen: cultured CD8+ T cells from PBMCs, collected from culture after CMV antigen stimulation. The receptors come from a human donor in good health (CMV status not recorded). Some clones in this sample may be carry-over from other donors' samples.

This clonotype came up many times. Here the CDR3 DNA reads TGTGCCAGCAGTTACTCGAAACGGGAGACCCAGTACTTC. Protein product: CASSYSKRETQYF. This chain connects TRBV6-5 to TRBJ2-5, with D hard to call. V lost 0 bases and J lost 5, with 7 bases in between. This CDR3 region has 13 residues. Per the germline V gene, CDR1 is MNHEY and CDR2 is SVGAGI.

The rearrangement links TRBV4-1 to TRBJ2-1; D ambiguous. The CDR3 contains 17 residues. Trimming took 4 bases from V and 6 from J, leaving 22 bases between them. Germline-derived CDR1 and CDR2 are MGHRA and YSYEKL. The CDR3 here is CASSLFTASLGSNEQFF. The CDR3 nucleotides read TGCGCCAGCAGCCTTTTTACCGCCTCACTGGGGTCCAATGAGCAGTTCTTC.

Turning to this clonotype: The CDR3 does not close with the conserved phenylalanine or tryptophan, likely indicating a read error. This chain links TRBV13 with TRBJ1-6; 7 bases fit TRBD1. V was clipped by 5 bases and J by 7 bases; unmatched bases: 14. This CDR3 is built from 17 residues. Germline assignment: CDR1 PRHDT and CDR2 FYEKMQ (reference sequence). The CDR3 sequence is CASSTTLGTATNSPLHL. Written as DNA, the CDR3 is TGTGCCAGCAGCACAACGTTAGGGACAGCGACCAATTCACCCCTCCACCTT.

As DNA, the CDR3 is TGCGCCAGCAGCCAAGAAGAACAGGTCTACGAGCAGTACGTC. Encoded protein: CASSQEEQVYEQYV. The V and J genes are TRBV4-1 and TRBJ2-7; a possible D gene is TRBD1 (5 bases). The V end was cut by 0 bases, the J end by 3 bases, with 9 bases between. Germline CDR1 and CDR2: MGHRA and YSYEKL. This CDR3 is 14 amino acids long.

This clonotype was detected a few times. J is TRBJ1-2 and V is TRBV27; the D is unclear. CDR3 length: 14 amino acids. The ends were cut back, 6 bases at V and 4 bases at J, with 15 bases in the middle. Per germline, CDR1 MNHEY and CDR2 SMNVEV (reference sequence). The CDR3 loop is CASSVGGGVYGYTF. The DNA of the CDR3 is TGTGCCAGCAGCGTGGGAGGTGGCGTCTATGGCTACACCTTC.

This clonotype was observed a few times. This sequence joins TRBV15 and TRBJ1-1; a possible D gene is TRBD1 (5 bases). The CDR3 covers 12 residues. Germline loops: CDR1 LNHNV, CDR2 YYDKDF (reference sequence). Deletions cut 6 bases from V and 1 base from J, with 6 bases between. CDR3 residues: CATRGRNTEAFF. CDR3 DNA: TGTGCCACCAGGGGACGGAACACTGAAGCTTTCTTT. The entire variable domain, with the rest obtained from reference TRBV15 and TRBJ1-1, is as follows: DAMVIQNPRYQVTQFGKPVTLSCSQTLNHNVMYWYQQKSSQAPKLLFHYYDKDFNNEADTPDNFQSRRPNTSFCFLDIRSPGLGDTAMYLCATRGRNTEAFFGQGTRLTVV.

Many counts were recorded for this clonotype. The J gene is TRBJ2-1, the V gene TRBV6-6; perhaps D is TRBD1 or TRBD2 (7 bases each). CDR1 and CDR2 (germline): MNHNY, SVGAGI (reference sequence). The CDR3 runs to 14 residues. V dropped 8 bases and J dropped 2 bases, with 13 bases sitting between them. CDR3: CASSQGGPYNEQFF. The CDR3 DNA follows: TGTGCCAGCTCCCAGGGGGGGCCCTACAATGAGCAGTTCTTC.

This clonotype was detected a few times. The rearrangement links TRBV9 to TRBJ1-2, with a possible D match to TRBD1 (5 bases). V was pared by 3 bases and J by 4 bases, with 19 bases between. Germline CDR1 and CDR2: SGDLS and YYNGEE. This CDR3 is 16 amino acids long. In nucleotides, the CDR3 is TGTGCCAGCAGCGGGCGGTTGAGGGGCGTCAGCTATGGCTACACCTTC. It codes for CASSGRLRGVSYGYTF.

This clonotype was found a few times. This rearrangement joins TRBV20-1 to TRBJ1-2; D not certain. The CDR3 runs 13 residues. The germline gives CDR1 DFQATT, CDR2 SNEGSKA (reference sequence). V lost 3 bases and J 3 bases, leaving 11 bases between the germline ends. CDR3 protein: CSARRPTDYGYTF. The CDR3 coding sequence is TGCAGTGCTAGGCGGCCCACCGACTATGGCTACACCTTC.

Many counts were recorded for this clonotype. The V and J genes are TRBV12-3 or TRBV12-4 and TRBJ2-1; 9 bases agree with TRBD1. Trimming cost V 10 bases and J 8 bases; bases outside gene matches: 12. There are 14 residues in the CDR3. CDR3 sequence (DNA): TGTGCCACCTGGGGGACAGGGAACGGACATGAGCAGTTCTTC. Translating it yields CATWGTGNGHEQFF.

This clonotype was counted many times. This rearrangement joins TRBV7-2 to TRBJ1-5; D remains unclear. Germline V gene sequence: CDR1 SGHTA, CDR2 FQGNSA. This CDR3 contains 17 residues. Trimming shortened V by 2 bases and J by 0 bases, and 14 bases separated the two germline ends. The CDR3 DNA reads as TGTGCCAGCAGCTTAAACTCAGGCCGGTATAGCAATCAGCCCCAGCATTTT. Amino acids: CASSLNSGRYSNQPQHF.

This clonotype was counted only a few times. The chain is built from TRBV10-3 and TRBJ2-1, with D unclear. The CDR3 totals 12 residues. Trimming shortened V by 2 bases and J by 7 bases, and 6 bases separated the two germline ends. Germline-derived CDR1 and CDR2 are ENHRY and SYGVKD. The CDR3 nucleotides are TGTGCCATCAGTGAGGCCAGGAATGAGCAGTTCTTC. This gives the protein CAISEARNEQFF.